This T cell receptor beta chain is from a study of blood T cell repertoires in COVID-19. Study summary: Samples taken during acute and convalescent COVID-19 were collected in the United States, Italy and Spain.

Germline values: CDR1 KGHSH, CDR2 LQKENI. The CDR3 covers 14 residues. V lost 4 bases to trimming and J lost 8 bases; unmatched junction nucleotides: 7. Per the original data handling: Reference gene primer amplification gave estimated nucleated cell counts. This table comes from immunoSEQ multiplex PCR, and its TCRdb copy is limited to in-frame clones, with some not included. V, J and clone size derive from that table, while D and trimming were established from the DNA sequence. The repertoire holds about 220,000 clones, with roughly four fifths as singletons. Sequencing used peripheral blood. The sequence was obtained from a woman aged 70-85 years with COVID-19, enrolled during active disease. The rearrangement joins TRBV18 to TRBJ2-1; 8 positions agree with TRBD2. Written as DNA, the CDR3 is TGTGCCAGCTCACTTGGACTAGCTCGGGATGAGCAGTTCTTC. Protein product: CASSLGLARDEQFF.